This T cell receptor (beta chain) came from a study of metastatic and nonmetastatic thyroid tumors (dated by TCRdb to the early 2020s). Looking at the study overall: For patients with malignant and with benign thyroid disease, the researchers compared repertoires between peripheral blood samples and tumor or nodule tissue samples.

Before undergoing thyroid surgery, none of the patients had been given any kind of treatment. Patient clinical samples collected from about 2011 to 2019 were retrospectively analysed using T-cell receptor beta sequencing. Study-wide conclusions, independent of this receptor: In both blood and tumor samples, TCR beta diversity was reported to be significantly higher in malignant tumors than in benign nodules.

The sample holds a few counts of this clone. The antigen it recognizes is unknown. Per-nucleotide qualities are absent, and no much larger clonotype sits a single base away. From V the trimming removes 7 bases and from J it removes 2 bases, while the gene matches leave 9 bases of the junction unaccounted for. Counted from cysteine to phenylalanine, this CDR3 has 15 amino acids. Kept here is only the CDR3 DNA, which spans 45 bases and is read in frame from base 1. The library was prepared using PCR. TCRdb lists the instrument as Illumina HiSeq 4000. High-throughput sequencing was used to profile the CDR3 region of the TCR beta-chain in every patient. Processing in the source paper ran as follows. A classifier to discriminate distant-metastatic papillary thyroid cancer patients was built from CDR3 differences across clinicopathological groups. The Shannon index was used to assess repertoire diversity, and the Morisita-Horn index was used to assess tumor-blood repertoire similarity. The public reads were reprocessed in TCRdb via fastp at Q25 and MiXCR, keeping in-frame beta chains. In this record, the V and J calls reflect TCRdb's handling and not the investigators' own analysis. This sample has 30,000 to 40,000 clones in its table, and under 40% of those were observed once. 22% of the sample belongs to the ten largest clones.

The source material was tumor tissue. The TCR sequence derives from a female donor with papillary thyroid cancer or a benign thyroid nodule (not recorded which). Some clones in this sample may be carry-over from other donors' samples. The receptor chain draws on TRBV12-3 or TRBV12-4 and TRBJ1-1; 8 central nucleotides agree with TRBD1. The encoded CDR3 is CASNFHGTGNTEAFF. The DNA sequence follows: TGTGCCAGCAATTTTCATGGGACAGGAAACACTGAAGCTTTCTTT.